This TCR beta chain comes out of a study of blood T cell repertoires in COVID-19. Study-wide background: Acute and convalescent COVID-19 samples came from the United States, Italy and Spain. PBMCs, B-cell-depleted T cells, or T cells provided the cDNA or gDNA that made up the material.

This CDR3 contains 15 residues. The V and J ends lost 3 bases and 0 bases respectively, with 9 bases between them. Per the germline V gene, CDR1 is MNHNS and CDR2 is SASEGT. Source study methods: It was from reference gene primer amplification that nucleated cell counts were estimated. Sequencing was performed with immunoSEQ multiplex PCR; in TCRdb, only in-frame clones are kept and a portion is missing. For V, J and clone size, that table is used; D and trimming come from the DNA. The sample shows just over 650,000 clones, just under 90% of them seen only once. The clonotype comes from a woman aged 18-29 years with acute or convalescent COVID-19. The chain links TRBV6-1 to TRBJ2-1, with TRBD1 as a possible D gene (6 bases). Sample: peripheral blood. This chain's CDR3 is CASSEWDNSYNEQFF. The DNA of the CDR3 is TGTGCCAGCAGTGAGTGGGACAACTCCTACAATGAGCAGTTCTTC.